One sample yielded the 16 T cell receptor beta chains listed below, sequenced in a study of T cells expressing NK-cell markers. Each CDR3 protein gets one entry in TCRdb, which reprocessed the 5' RACE reads and gives no DNA. The sample has 350,000 to 500,000 distinct CDR3 sequences. The sample was blood T cells: a sorted CD56 or NKG2C T cell subset, CD4+ or CD8+ T cells, or bulk PBMC T cells (not recorded which). The receptors originated from a woman aged 18 to 75 in good health.

The CDR3: CASKWEGNNQPQHF. V gene TRBV6-1 combines with J gene TRBJ1-5. The CDR3 is 14 amino acids. CDR1 is MNHNS, CDR2 SASEGT, per germline.

The genes are TRBV5-4 and TRBJ2-7; without DNA, the TCRdb call of TRBD2 cannot be checked. Germline V gives CDR1 SGHNT, CDR2 YYREEE (reference sequence). The CDR3 has 16 amino acids. CDR3 region: CASSLEGGRGPYEQYF.

This chain links TRBV20-1 with TRBJ2-3. The CDR3 sequence is 14 residues long. Germline assignment: CDR1 DFQATT and CDR2 SNEGSKA (reference sequence). The CDR3 region is CSARRPLSPDTQYF.

This chain connects TRBV7-3 to TRBJ2-7; TCRdb's D call of TRBD2 is untestable without DNA. The CDR3 loop spans 16 amino acids. Germline V gene sequence: CDR1 SGHTA, CDR2 FQGTGA. This chain's CDR3 is CASSFTSGPSSYEQYF. The complete variable domain, with remaining parts taken from reference TRBV7-3 and TRBJ2-7, reads GAGVSQTPSNKVTEKGKYVELRCDPISGHTALYWYRQSLGQGPEFLIYFQGTGAADDSGLPNDRFFAVRPEGSVSTLKIQRTERGDSAVYLCASSFTSGPSSYEQYFGPGTRLTVT.

This chain joins TRBV20-1 and TRBJ2-5; the TRBD1 assignment by TCRdb is unverifiable without DNA. The CDR3 length is 11 residues. CDR1 is DFQATT, CDR2 SNEGSKA, per germline (reference sequence). CDR3 in amino acids: CSARDAGGQYF.

The chain couples TRBV6-5 to TRBJ2-7. Germline V gene sequence: CDR1 MNHEY, CDR2 SVGAGI. This CDR3 region has 16 residues. Here the CDR3 reads CASSYRPDHQLYEQYF.

The V and J genes are TRBV30 and TRBJ2-7. The length of the CDR3 is 15 residues. CDR1 GTSNPN and CDR2 SVGIG come from the germline V gene (reference sequence). The CDR3 sequence is CAWSVHSSSSYEQYF.

The gene calls are TRBV25-1 and TRBJ2-7. Germline CDR1 reads MGHDK; CDR2 reads SYGVNS. The CDR3 is 15 amino acids. CDR3 sequence: CASSGSEEMTYEQYF.

The chain has TRBV6-6 and TRBJ1-2; no DNA is available, so the TRBD1 call from TCRdb remains unchecked. This CDR3 has 13 amino acids. Germline CDR1 MNHNY, CDR2 SVGAGI (reference sequence). The CDR3 spells CASTPDRVYGYTF.

The chain joins TRBV19 to TRBJ2-1; the TRBD1 assignment by TCRdb is unverifiable without DNA. The CDR3 has 17 residues. In germline, CDR1 is LNHDA, CDR2 SQIVND (reference sequence). CDR3 protein: CASSSPGGVLSYNEQFF.

The chain couples TRBV5-5 to TRBJ2-2; TCRdb names TRBD1, which stays unverified in the absence of DNA. Germline CDR1 SGHKS, CDR2 YYEKEE (reference sequence). CDR3 length: 16 residues. The CDR3 loop is CASSFLGGPGTGELFF.

V usage is TRBV9 and J usage is TRBJ2-1; there is no DNA to check the TCRdb D call of TRBD1. The CDR3 has 12 residues. Germline V gives CDR1 SGDLS, CDR2 YYNGEE. CDR3 residues: CASSATGGEQFF.

The chain is built from TRBV12-3 or TRBV12-4 and TRBJ1-4. The CDR3 spans 14 residues. CDR3 sequence reads: CASSFGWRNEKLFF.

This chain uses TRBV20-1 with TRBJ2-5. The germline V gene has CDR1 DFQATT and CDR2 SNEGSKA (reference sequence). The CDR3 length is 14 residues. The CDR3 spells CSARDRFIVMTQYF.

The rearrangement uses TRBV20-1 and TRBJ1-3; lacking DNA, the TRBD1 call made by TCRdb goes unchecked. Per the germline V gene, CDR1 is DFQATT and CDR2 is SNEGSKA (reference sequence). The CDR3 extends over 14 amino acids. This chain's CDR3 is CSATNRGSGNTIYF.

The chain's CDR3 is CSARFGGSTDTQYF. V gene TRBV20-1 combines with J gene TRBJ2-3; the D call of TRBD1 rests on TCRdb alone, since no DNA is present to check it. In germline, CDR1 is DFQATT, CDR2 SNEGSKA (reference sequence). This CDR3 is built from 14 residues.